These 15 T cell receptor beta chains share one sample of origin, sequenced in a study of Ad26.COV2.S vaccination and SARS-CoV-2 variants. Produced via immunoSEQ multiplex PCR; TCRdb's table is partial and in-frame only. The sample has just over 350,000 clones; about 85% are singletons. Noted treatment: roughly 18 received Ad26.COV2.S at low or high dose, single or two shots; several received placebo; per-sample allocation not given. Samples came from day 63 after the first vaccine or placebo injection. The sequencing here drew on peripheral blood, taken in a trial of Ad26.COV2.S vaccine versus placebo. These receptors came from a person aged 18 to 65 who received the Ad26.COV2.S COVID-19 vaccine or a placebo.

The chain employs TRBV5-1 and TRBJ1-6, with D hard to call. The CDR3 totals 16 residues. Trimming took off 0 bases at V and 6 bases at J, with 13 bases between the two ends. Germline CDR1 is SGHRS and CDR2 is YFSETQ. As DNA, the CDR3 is TGCGCCAGCAGCTTGGGGGGAGAAACGGTTAATTCACCCCTCCACTTT. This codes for CASSLGGETVNSPLHF.

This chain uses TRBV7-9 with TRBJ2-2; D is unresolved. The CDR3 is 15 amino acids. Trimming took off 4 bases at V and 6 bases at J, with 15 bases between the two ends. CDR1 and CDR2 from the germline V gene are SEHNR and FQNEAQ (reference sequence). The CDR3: CASSSGTNLPGELFF. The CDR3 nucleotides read TGTGCCAGCAGCTCCGGTACTAACCTACCCGGGGAGCTGTTTTTT. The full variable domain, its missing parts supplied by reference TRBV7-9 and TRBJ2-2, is DTGVSQNPRHKITKRGQNVTFRCDPISEHNRLYWYRQTLGQGPEFLTYFQNEAQLEKSRLLSDRFSAERPKGSFSTLEIQRTEQGDSAMYLCASSSGTNLPGELFFGEGSRLTVL.

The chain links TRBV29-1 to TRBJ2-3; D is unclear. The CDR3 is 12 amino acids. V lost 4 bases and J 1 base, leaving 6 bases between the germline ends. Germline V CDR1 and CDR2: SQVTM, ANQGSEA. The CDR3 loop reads CSVVWRTDTQYF. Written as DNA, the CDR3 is TGCAGCGTTGTCTGGCGCACAGATACGCAGTATTTT.

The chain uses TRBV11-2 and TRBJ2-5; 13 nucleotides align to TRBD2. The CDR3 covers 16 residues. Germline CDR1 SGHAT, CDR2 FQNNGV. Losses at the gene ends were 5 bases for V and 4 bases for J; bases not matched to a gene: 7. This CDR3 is CASSPRTSGSTETQYF. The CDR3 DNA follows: TGTGCCAGCAGCCCCCGGACTAGCGGGAGTACAGAGACCCAGTACTTC.

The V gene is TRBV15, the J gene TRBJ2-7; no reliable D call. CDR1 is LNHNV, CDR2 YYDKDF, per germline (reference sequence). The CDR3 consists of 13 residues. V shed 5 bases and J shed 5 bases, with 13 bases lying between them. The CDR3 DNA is TGTGCCACCAGCTCCCACGTCGGAAACGAGCAGTACTTC. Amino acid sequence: CATSSHVGNEQYF.

The CDR3 DNA follows: TGTGCCAGCAGTGACTCCGGCGCTCACAATGAGCAGTTCTTC. Encoded protein: CASSDSGAHNEQFF. The J gene is TRBJ2-1, the V gene TRBV6-4; D ambiguous. Trimming removed 0 bases at V and 5 bases at J, with 8 bases between. The CDR3 totals 14 residues. CDR1 and CDR2 from the germline V gene are MRHNA and SNTAGT.

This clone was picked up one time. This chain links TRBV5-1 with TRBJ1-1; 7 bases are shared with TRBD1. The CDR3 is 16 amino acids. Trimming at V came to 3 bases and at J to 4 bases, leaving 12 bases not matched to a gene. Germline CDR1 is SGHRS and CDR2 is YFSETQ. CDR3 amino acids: CASSSGQVNVGTEAFF. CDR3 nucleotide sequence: TGCGCCAGCAGCTCAGGACAGGTCAATGTTGGCACTGAAGCTTTCTTT. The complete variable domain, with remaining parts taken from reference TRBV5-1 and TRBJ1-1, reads KAGVTQTPRYLIKTRGQQVTLSCSPISGHRSVSWYQQTPGQGLQFLFEYFSETQRNKGNFPGRFSGRQFSNSRSEMNVSTLELGDSALYLCASSSGQVNVGTEAFFGQGTRLTVV.

CDR3 residues: CASSQDRGHIQYF. The CDR3 DNA sequence: TGCGCCAGCAGCCAAGACAGGGGCCACATTCAGTACTTC. This sequence joins TRBV4-1 and TRBJ2-4; D perhaps matches TRBD1 (6 bases). Germline-derived CDR1 and CDR2 are MGHRA and YSYEKL. CDR3 size: 13 residues. The germline V and J ends were trimmed by 0 bases and 8 bases, with 8 bases remaining between them.

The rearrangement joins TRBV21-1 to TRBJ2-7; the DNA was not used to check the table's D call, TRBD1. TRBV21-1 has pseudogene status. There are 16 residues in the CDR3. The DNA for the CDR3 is TGTGCCAGCAGCAACACGATTAGGGGGTGCTTCCGCGAGCAGTACTTC. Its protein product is CASSNTIRGCFREQYF.

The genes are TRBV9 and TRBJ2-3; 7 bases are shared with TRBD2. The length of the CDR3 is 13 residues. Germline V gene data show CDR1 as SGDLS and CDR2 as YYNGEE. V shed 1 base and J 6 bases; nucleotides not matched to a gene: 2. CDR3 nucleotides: TGTGCCAGCAGCGTACCTAGCGGCGATACGCAGTATTTT. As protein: CASSVPSGDTQYF.

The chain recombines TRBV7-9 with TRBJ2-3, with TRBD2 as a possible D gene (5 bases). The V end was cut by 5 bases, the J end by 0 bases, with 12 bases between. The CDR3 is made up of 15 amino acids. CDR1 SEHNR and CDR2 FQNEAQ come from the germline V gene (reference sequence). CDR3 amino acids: CASSPTSGSTDTQYF. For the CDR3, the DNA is TGTGCCAGCAGCCCCACCTCGGGGAGCACAGATACGCAGTATTTT. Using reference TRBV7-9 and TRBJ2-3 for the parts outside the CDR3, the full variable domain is DTGVSQNPRHKITKRGQNVTFRCDPISEHNRLYWYRQTLGQGPEFLTYFQNEAQLEKSRLLSDRFSAERPKGSFSTLEIQRTEQGDSAMYLCASSPTSGSTDTQYFGPGTRLTVL.

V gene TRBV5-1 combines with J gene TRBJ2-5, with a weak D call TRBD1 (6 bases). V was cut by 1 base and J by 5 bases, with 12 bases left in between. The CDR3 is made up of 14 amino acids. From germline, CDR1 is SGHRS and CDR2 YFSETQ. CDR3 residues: CASSLTGSGETQYF. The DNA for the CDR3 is TGCGCCAGCAGCTTGACAGGGAGTGGGGAGACCCAGTACTTC. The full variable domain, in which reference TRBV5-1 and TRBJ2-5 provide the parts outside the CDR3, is KAGVTQTPRYLIKTRGQQVTLSCSPISGHRSVSWYQQTPGQGLQFLFEYFSETQRNKGNFPGRFSGRQFSNSRSEMNVSTLELGDSALYLCASSLTGSGETQYFGPGTRLLVL.

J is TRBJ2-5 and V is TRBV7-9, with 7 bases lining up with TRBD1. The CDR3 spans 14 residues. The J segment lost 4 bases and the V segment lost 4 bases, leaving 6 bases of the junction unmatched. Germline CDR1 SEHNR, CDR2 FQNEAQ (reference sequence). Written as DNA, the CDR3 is TGTGCCAGCAGCTACGACAGGGCAAGAGAGACCCAGTACTTC. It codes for CASSYDRARETQYF.

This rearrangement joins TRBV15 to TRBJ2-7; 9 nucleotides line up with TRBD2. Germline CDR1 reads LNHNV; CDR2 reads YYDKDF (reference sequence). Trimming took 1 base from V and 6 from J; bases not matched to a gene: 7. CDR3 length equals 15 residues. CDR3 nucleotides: TGTGCCACCAGCAGAGGGCGGGAGGGCCCTAGCGAGCAGTACTTC. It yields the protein CATSRGREGPSEQYF.

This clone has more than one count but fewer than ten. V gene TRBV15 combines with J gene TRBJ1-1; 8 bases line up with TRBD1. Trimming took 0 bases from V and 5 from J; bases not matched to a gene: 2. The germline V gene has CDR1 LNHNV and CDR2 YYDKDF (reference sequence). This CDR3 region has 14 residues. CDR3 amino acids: CATSREQGVTEAFF. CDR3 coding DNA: TGTGCCACCAGCAGAGAACAGGGGGTGACTGAAGCTTTCTTT.